The T cell receptor (beta chain) described here comes from a study of cytomegalovirus exposure and HLA in healthy donors. Study results and caveats: When analyzed later, a missense DCLRE1C variant was found to be linked to TCR beta V- and J-gene trimming. The study found most TCR sequences rare, yet found some public TCRs in many donors.

The germline V gene has CDR1 MNHEY and CDR2 SMNVEV (reference sequence). This CDR3 contains 14 residues. Trimming took 3 bases from V and 1 from J, leaving 10 bases between them. This PCR relied on a set of 60 Vbeta primers and 13 Jbeta primers. Produced via immunoSEQ multiplex PCR; TCRdb's table is partial and in-frame only. The sample contains roughly 55,000 clones, approximately 71% of which appear only once. Comments on this clone: Its specificity is unknown.

V usage is TRBV27 and J usage is TRBJ2-7; no reliable D call. Sequencing input: PBMCs. This receptor was taken from a man between 40 and 49 years old in good health and CMV-seropositive. CDR3 in DNA: TGTGCCAGCAGTTTTAGCTCCCCTTCCTACGAGCAGTACTTC. Its translation is CASSFSSPSYEQYF.